What follows describes a single T cell receptor beta chain. This clone's antigen is unknown. No base quality information exists; no much larger clone differs at one position. TCRbeta CDR3 sequencing was performed on sorted unstimulated T cells and on proliferating T cells recovered from mixed lymphocyte reactions. Fresh whole blood from fewer than twelve HLA-typed healthy donors was used to isolate PBMCs. To map where alloreactive clones came from, unstimulated CD4+ non-regulatory T cells were FACS-sorted. Trimming costs V 8 bases and J 6 bases, and their ends lie 17 bases apart. The CDR1 and CDR2 encoded by the germline V gene are SGHNT and YENEEA. The CDR3 sequence holds 13 residues, the cysteine and phenylalanine included. Of all the DNA, just the CDR3 is kept, 39 bases in frame from base 1. This entry comes from a study of siplizumab effects on memory and regulatory T cells (dated by TCRdb to about 2019). About the full investigation: The study examined how the anti-CD2 antibody siplizumab affects alloreactive T-cell subsets in allogeneic mixed lymphocyte reactions built from human PBMCs.

Points the paper makes about the study in general: The cumulative frequency of alloreactive sequences that could be traced back to unstimulated CD4+ memory T cells was significantly reduced by siplizumab. Unstimulated naive T cells appeared more diverse than memory T cells, and naive cells seemed to contribute substantially to the alloresponse. Whether proliferating Tregs from siplizumab cultures were suppressive was not functionally confirmed. Among mappable alloreactive CD4+ clones, an average Treg-derived fraction of about 69% was observed with siplizumab, compared with approximately 25% in control reactions. About 80-96% of proliferating CD4+ or CD8+ clones could not be given a naive or memory phenotype. Sequences below about 10^-5 frequency were poorly captured, so only a minor fraction of alloreactive clones could be mapped to unstimulated subsets.

Libraries came from the immunoSEQ multiplex PCR assay. The deep sequencing platform assayed some 90,000 TCR templates per sample. Genomic DNA extracted from sorted T cells was used for TCRbeta CDR3 sequencing. The study's processing was this. Clonal analysis of TCRbeta CDR3 data was done in the R programming language. Alloreactive CD4+ and CD8+ clones were defined by comparing unstimulated samples with post-reaction CFSE-low samples. Regulatory or non-regulatory origin of alloreactive CD4+ clones was assigned by matching sequences to the sorted unstimulated Treg and non-Treg repertoires. The clones in this table, taken by TCRdb from immuneACCESS, are in-frame only. Not every clone is retained; where verified, under half of the shortfall comes from an unresolved V gene, and the cause of the rest is unknown. V, J and clone size were drawn from that table, and D and trimming were deduced from the DNA. Recorded for this sample are more than 95,000 clones; approximately 94% of them occurred a single time. About 1.8% of the sample is taken by the ten largest.

This receptor was taken from a human donor in good health. The chain links TRBV11-3 with TRBJ2-7; matching of 6 bases hints at TRBD1 as the D gene. What was sequenced was non-Treg CD4+ T cells sorted from blood. In light of the paper, this sample's cell subset or site label describes: FACS-sorted unstimulated CD4+ non-regulatory T cells. DNA sequence: TGTGCCAGCCAACGTTCTGTACAGGGCGAGCAGTACTTC. Translated, it gives CASQRSVQGEQYF.